This T cell receptor beta chain is from a study of sequential checkpoint blockade in melanoma. In the study overall: First-line arms were nivolumab then ipilimumab, or the reverse, randomized 1:1. Both treatment sequences were followed by maintenance nivolumab.

Treatment of the sample: randomized to nivolumab then ipilimumab (arm A) or the reverse (arm B). None of the patients previously received DNA-damaging chemotherapy. Sorted cells were live CD3+CD8+, lacking CD19 and CD56, from PBMCs. Profiled with immunoSEQ multiplex PCR; TCRdb holds only in-frame clones, not every one. The sample has 9,000 to 13,000 clones, under 60% seen once; the top ten hold approximately 16%. The sequenced sample was CD8+ T cells sorted from blood (inferred from file names), obtained from a patient given nivolumab and ipilimumab in sequence. The source of this sequence is a human donor with melanoma.

The CDR3 DNA is TGTGCCAGCAGCCAAGCCGCTAGCGGGAGGATTGGAGACACCGGGGAGCTGTTTTTT. Translation gives CASSQAASGRIGDTGELFF. V usage is TRBV5-5 and J usage is TRBJ2-2; 11 positions match TRBD2. The J segment lost 3 bases and the V segment lost 4 bases, leaving 14 bases of the junction unmatched. There are 19 residues in the CDR3. Germline loops: CDR1 SGHKS, CDR2 YYEKEE (reference sequence).